The T cell receptor beta chain under discussion was sequenced for a study of blood T cell repertoires in COVID-19. Study overall: Some COVID-19 samples were acute and others convalescent; all came from the United States, Italy and Spain. T cells, B-cell-depleted T cells, or PBMCs supplied cDNA or gDNA.

This clone was counted ten times or more. Germline V lookup: CDR1 SGHVS, CDR2 FQNEAQ. Deletions cut 5 bases from V and 7 bases from J, with 12 bases between. The CDR3 has 14 residues. As handled by the study authors: Counts of nucleated cells, estimated from reference gene primer amplification, were obtained. Some clones are missing from TCRdb's copy, which holds only in-frame ones; the method was immunoSEQ multiplex PCR. The V and J calls and clone size are taken from that table; D and trimming were inferred from the DNA. The sample records fewer than 200,000 clones, 75% to 85% being singletons. Specimen: PBMCs or T cells enriched from blood (not recorded which). The chain couples TRBV7-8 to TRBJ1-6; D gene ambiguous. The sequence was collected from a man aged 50-59 years who had recovered from COVID-19. This chain's CDR3 is CASSPMWANSPLHF. The CDR3 coding sequence is TGTGCCAGCAGCCCCATGTGGGCGAATTCACCCCTCCACTTT.